This TCR beta chain appears in the sequencing data of a study of blood T cell repertoires in COVID-19. The wider study: Sites in the United States, Italy and Spain provided acute and convalescent COVID-19 samples.

This clone was seen just once. Original data processing: Nucleated cell counts were estimated from reference gene primer amplification. Clones were sequenced by immunoSEQ multiplex PCR, and TCRdb holds only the in-frame ones, with some missing. That table furnishes V, J and clone size, whereas the DNA furnished D and trimming. The sample consists of about 270,000 clones, around 88% of them appearing once. Participants were aged roughly 18 to 100 years from approximately 23 US areas. Trimming took off 7 bases at V and 6 bases at J, with 19 bases between the two ends. The length of the CDR3 is 15 residues.

This TCR came from a middle-aged woman with acute COVID-19. Sequencing was performed on PBMCs or T cells enriched from blood (not recorded which). The chain has TRBV23-1 and TRBJ1-5, with TRBD1 as a possible D gene (5 bases). TRBV23-1 qualifies as an ORF whose function is uncertain. The CDR3 sequence: CASIGGTGCGQPQHF. Here the CDR3 DNA reads TGCGCCAGCATCGGGGGGACGGGTTGCGGTCAGCCCCAGCATTTT.